Listed below are T cell receptor beta chains from one sample, sequenced in a study of sequential checkpoint blockade in melanoma. The assay was immunoSEQ multiplex PCR, and TCRdb's table has in-frame clones only and misses some. This sample has thousands of clones, with about 20% found just once. This material consisted of tumor tissue (inferred from file names), taken from a patient given nivolumab and ipilimumab in sequence. These receptors were obtained from a human donor with melanoma. Both conserved end residues are part of each CDR3. The D gene is left open where the match is weak. The listing skips clone size in some rows; elsewhere it reads once, few, many or a size class.

j_gene	abundance	v_gene	d_gene	CDR3aa	CDR3nt
TRBJ2-2	few	TRBV5-1	.	CASSLAGAVLDRTGELFF	TGCGCCAGCAGCTTGGCCGGGGCGGTCTTAGATCGCACCGGGGAGCTGTTTTTT
TRBJ2-3	many	TRBV6-8	TRBD2	CASTHPTSGRPWDTDTQYF	TGTGCCAGCACCCACCCCACTAGCGGGAGGCCGTGGGACACAGATACGCAGTATTTT
TRBJ1-1	many	TRBV11-3	TRBD1	CASSLGDRPRTNTEAFF	TGTGCCAGCAGCTTGGGGGACAGGCCCCGAACAAACACTGAAGCTTTCTTT
TRBJ2-1	.	TRBV11-3	TRBD1	CASSLNRGPGEQFF	TGTGCCAGCAGCTTGAACAGGGGCCCCGGGGAGCAGTTCTTC
TRBJ2-3	few	TRBV6-8	.	CAKSRDSQDTQYF	TGTGCCAAGAGCCGGGACTCACAAGATACGCAGTATTTT
TRBJ2-2	few	TRBV6-8	.	CASFVSPTGGGELFF	TGTGCCAGCTTCGTCAGTCCGACCGGAGGCGGGGAGCTGTTTTTT
TRBJ1-4	.	TRBV18	.	CASSLHRQDFGEKLFF	TGTGCCAGCTCACTCCACCGACAGGACTTTGGGGAAAAACTGTTTTTT
TRBJ2-1	.	TRBV9	TRBD2	CASSVGTSGRNEQFF	TGTGCCAGCAGCGTAGGGACTAGCGGGAGGAATGAGCAGTTCTTC
TRBJ1-1	few	TRBV28	.	CASRRDFPEAFF	TGTGCCAGCAGGCGAGATTTCCCTGAAGCTTTCTTT
TRBJ1-5	.	TRBV7-5	.	CASSTGGGLAQPQHF	TGTGCCAGCAGCACGGGGGGAGGGTTAGCTCAGCCCCAGCATTTT
TRBJ2-2	few	TRBV14	.	CASSLRTGSNTGELFF	TGTGCCAGCAGCCTAAGGACCGGATCGAACACCGGGGAGCTGTTTTTT
TRBJ2-3	.	TRBV4-1	.	CASSQVGTEAPSSAQYF	TGCGCCAGCAGCCAAGTGGGGACGGAGGCCCCATCGTCTGCCCAGTATTTT
TRBJ1-2	many	TRBV11-3	TRBD1	CASSPDRGPGYGYTF	TGTGCCAGCAGCCCCGACAGGGGGCCTGGCTATGGCTACACCTTC
TRBJ2-5	few	TRBV11-3	TRBD1	CASSLIRDRGAETQYF	TGTGCCAGCAGCTTAATAAGGGACAGGGGAGCAGAGACCCAGTACTTC
TRBJ2-2	many	TRBV11-3	.	CASSLRSARGTGELFF	TGTGCCAGCAGCTTGCGTTCCGCCAGGGGCACCGGGGAGCTGTTTTTT
TRBJ2-1	.	TRBV11-3	.	CASSLSRAPPDNEQFF	TGTGCCAGCAGCTTAAGCCGGGCCCCACCTGACAATGAGCAGTTCTTC
TRBJ2-2	.	TRBV19	.	CASSSGNTGELFF	TGTGCCAGTAGTAGCGGAAACACCGGGGAGCTGTTTTTT
TRBJ1-2	few	TRBV9	.	CASSLRGDAANYGYTF	TGTGCCAGCAGCCTCCGGGGGGACGCAGCTAACTATGGCTACACCTTC
TRBJ2-1	few	TRBV11-3	TRBD2	CASSRILAGGSYNEQFF	TGTGCCAGCAGCCGTATATTGGCGGGAGGTTCCTACAATGAGCAGTTCTTC
TRBJ2-6	.	TRBV6-8	.	CASRVLPFRANVLTF	TGTGCCAGCCGGGTGCTCCCTTTTCGGGCCAACGTCCTGACTTTC
TRBJ2-2	.	TRBV7-1	.	CASSSRAAVNTGELFF	TGTGCCAGCAGCTCGCGGGCGGCAGTTAACACCGGGGAGCTGTTTTTT
TRBJ1-1	few	TRBV6-8	.	CATTTVLNTEAFF	TGTGCCACCACGACAGTTTTGAACACTGAAGCTTTCTTT
TRBJ2-1	.	TRBV11-3	.	CASSLVGEPYNEQFF	TGTGCCAGCAGCTTAGTAGGGGAGCCTTACAATGAGCAGTTCTTC
TRBJ2-3	.	TRBV18	TRBD2	CASSLASGTDTQYF	TGTGCCAGCTCACTCGCTAGCGGGACAGATACGCAGTATTTT
TRBJ2-1	few	TRBV12-5	.	CASGVLSYNEQFF	TGTGCCAGCGGCGTCCTCTCCTACAATGAGCAGTTCTTC
TRBJ2-2	.	TRBV11-3	.	CASRGGEDTGELFF	TGTGCCAGCAGGGGCGGGGAGGACACCGGGGAGCTGTTTTTT
TRBJ2-3	few	TRBV7-6	TRBD2	CASSPSLLAVAADTQYF	TGTGCTAGCAGCCCGAGCCTACTAGCGGTTGCCGCAGATACGCAGTATTTT
TRBJ2-1	.	TRBV19	.	CASSMGVNEQFF	TGTGCCAGTAGTATGGGGGTGAATGAGCAGTTCTTC
TRBJ1-2	many	TRBV6-8	TRBD1	CASSTTRTGQFYGYTF	TGTGCCAGCAGTACGACCCGGACAGGGCAGTTCTATGGCTACACCTTC
TRBJ2-2	.	TRBV19	.	CASEPPMTGFFGELFF	TGTGCCAGTGAACCCCCGATGACAGGTTTCTTTGGGGAGCTGTTTTTT
TRBJ1-2	.	TRBV6-8	.	CASSYLGGYGYTF	TGTGCCAGCAGTTACCTAGGGGGTTATGGCTACACCTTC
TRBJ1-2	.	TRBV28	.	CASGGRTYGYTF	TGTGCCAGCGGGGGGAGGACCTATGGCTACACCTTC
TRBJ2-3	.	TRBV10-3	TRBD2	CAISDPSGGRRADTQYF	TGTGCCATCAGTGACCCCTCGGGAGGACGGAGGGCAGATACGCAGTATTTT
TRBJ2-3	few	TRBV6-8	TRBD1	CASRQEGQGSADTQYF	TGTGCCAGCCGACAGGAAGGACAGGGATCAGCTGATACGCAGTATTTT